These 4 T cell receptor beta chains were all obtained from the same sample, sequenced in a study of shared clonotypes between healthy human individuals (dated by TCRdb to the early 2020s). Library prep was done by the immunoSEQ multiplex PCR assay. The table was pulled from immuneACCESS by TCRdb, which kept in-frame rearrangements only. Such tables lose some clones; where checked, under half of the loss comes from unresolved V genes, and the rest has no known cause. For this sample the table gives roughly 1,100,000 clones, of which roughly 70% were detected only once. The top ten clones comprise over 1.3% of the sample. Sequencing was carried out using memory CD4+ T cells sorted from blood. The sample's cell subset or site label is to be understood as: CD45RA-negative fraction. Every receptor here comes from a man between 18 and 35 years old in good health.

The rearrangement links TRBV30 to TRBJ2-5, with D perhaps matching TRBD1 (6 bases). This CDR3 comprises 16 residues. Germline CDR1 GTSNPN, CDR2 SVGIG (reference sequence). V lost 0 bases and J 5 bases, leaving 19 bases between the germline ends. The CDR3 region has the DNA TGTGCCTGGAGTGTAGAAGGGAGAGGGGGTAAGGAGACCCAGTACTTC. This codes for CAWSVEGRGGKETQYF.

This clone was seen more than once but under ten times. V gene TRBV7-2 combines with J gene TRBJ1-5, with a tentative D call TRBD1 (6 bases). V dropped 5 bases and J dropped 7 bases, with 15 bases sitting between them. This CDR3 comprises 14 residues. In germline, CDR1 is SGHTA, CDR2 FQGNSA. The CDR3 protein is CASSLRGGEQPQHF. The DNA for the CDR3 is TGTGCCAGCAGCCTCAGGGGAGGCGAGCAGCCCCAGCATTTT.

V is TRBV6-1 and J is TRBJ1-1; D gene ambiguous. Looked up from germline, CDR1 is MNHNS and CDR2 is SASEGT. Trimming took 3 bases from V and 1 from J, leaving 6 bases between them. The CDR3 runs 13 residues. The DNA for the CDR3 is TGTGCCAGCAGTGAGTTTCGGAACACTGAAGCTTTCTTT. It translates to CASSEFRNTEAFF.

The chain joins TRBV11-2 to TRBJ2-7; TRBD1 matches 8 bases. Germline V lookup: CDR1 SGHAT, CDR2 FQNNGV. The CDR3 has 15 residues. Germline trimming cut 5 bases from V and 1 base from J; bases unmatched to any gene: 7. CDR3 protein: CASSPGQGGSYEQYF. The CDR3 DNA sequence: TGTGCCAGCAGCCCTGGACAGGGTGGATCCTACGAGCAGTACTTC.